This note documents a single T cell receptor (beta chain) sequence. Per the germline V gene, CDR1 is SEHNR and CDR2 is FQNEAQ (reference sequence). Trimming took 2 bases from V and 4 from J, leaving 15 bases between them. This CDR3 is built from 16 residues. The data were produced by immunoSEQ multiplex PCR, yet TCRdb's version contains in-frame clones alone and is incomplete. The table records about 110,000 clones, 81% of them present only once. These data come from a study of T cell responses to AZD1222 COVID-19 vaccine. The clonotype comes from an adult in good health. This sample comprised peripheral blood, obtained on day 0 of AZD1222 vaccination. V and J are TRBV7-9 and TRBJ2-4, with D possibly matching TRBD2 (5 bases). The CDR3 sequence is CASSLFRVGVKNIQYF. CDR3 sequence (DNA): TGTGCCAGCAGCTTATTCCGTGTCGGGGTAAAAAACATTCAGTACTTC.